The T cell receptor beta chain described here comes from a study of T cells after yellow fever vaccination. V was pared by 4 bases and J by 1 base, with 8 bases between. The CDR3 extends over 14 amino acids. TCRdb reprocessed the 5' RACE reads via MiXCR and lists one record per CDR3 protein. Of 100,000 to 150,000 distinct CDR3 sequences detected, roughly 15% appear once; the ten largest clones hold more than 40%. This clonotype has just a few counts. The chain uses TRBV12-3 or TRBV12-4 and TRBJ2-4; D unclear. This TCR came from a man between 18 and 29 years old who received the YFV17D yellow fever vaccine. Sequencing used CD8+ T cells sorted from PBMCs, obtained 5 days after the yellow fever booster vaccination. CDR3 sequence: CASSSHRAKNIQYF. CDR3 sequence (DNA): TGTGCCAGCAGTTCTCATCGGGCCAAAAACATTCAGTACTTC.